Presented here are 9 T cell receptor beta chains from one specimen sequenced in a study of patients and donors after allogeneic stem cell transplantation. TCRdb re-called the RT-PCR reads with MiXCR, one entry per CDR3 protein. The data hold 150,000 to 200,000 distinct CDR3 sequences, with nearly 25% observed a single time. Sequenced: blood, either unsorted or a sorted T cell fraction (not recorded which). The receptors originated from a human donor who was either an allogeneic HSCT recipient or a stem cell or donor lymphocyte infusion donor (not recorded which). It is not recorded whose cells these are; they may come from a transplant donor.

The genes are TRBV29-1 and TRBJ2-2; tentative D call: TRBD2 (6 bases). V was shortened by 7 bases and J by 4 bases, with 19 bases between the two germline ends. The CDR3 is 15 residues long. Germline CDR1 SQVTM, CDR2 ANQGSEA. The CDR3 DNA sequence: TGCAGCGCCGGAACCGTCTGGGGGGTCACCGGGGAGCTGTTTTTT. Its protein product is CSAGTVWGVTGELFF.

The chain is built from TRBV20-1 and TRBJ2-7, with 9 bases aligning to TRBD2. Germline CDR1 and CDR2: DFQATT and SNEGSKA (reference sequence). V shed 2 bases, J shed 6 bases, and the junction held 14 bases outside the gene matches. CDR3 length: 16 amino acids. The CDR3 here is CSARPLFGSGGLEQYF. CDR3 nucleotide sequence: TGCAGTGCTAGACCCTTATTTGGTAGCGGGGGCCTCGAGCAGTACTTC.

This clonotype was counted between two and nine times. The chain combines TRBV28 with TRBJ2-3; 8 bases are a match to TRBD1. Germline assignment: CDR1 MDHEN and CDR2 SYDVKM. There are 15 residues in the CDR3. V dropped 4 bases and J dropped 0; count of bases not matched to a gene: 3. CDR3 sequence reads: CASSSGQGSTDTQYF. The CDR3 DNA follows: TGTGCCAGCAGTTCCGGACAGGGTAGCACAGATACGCAGTATTTT.

This clonotype has more than one count but fewer than ten. The J gene is TRBJ1-2, the V gene TRBV9; D perhaps matches TRBD1 (5 bases). V lost 0 bases and J lost 8, with 8 bases in between. Germline CDR1 SGDLS, CDR2 YYNGEE. The CDR3 has 12 amino acids. This CDR3 reads CASSVAGTGYTF. CDR3 nucleotides: TGTGCCAGCAGCGTAGCTGGGACCGGCTACACCTTC.

This clonotype was counted only a few times. The rearrangement uses TRBV27 and TRBJ1-2, with a possible D match to TRBD1 (6 bases). The V gene lost 1 base and the J gene lost 6 bases, with 18 bases spanning the gap. The CDR3 runs to 16 residues. The germline CDR1 and CDR2 sequences are MNHEY and SMNVEV (reference sequence). CDR3 bases: TGTGCCAGCAGTTTATATCCCTCGGCGCAGGGGAATGGCTACACCTTC. Protein sequence: CASSLYPSAQGNGYTF.

The DNA of the CDR3 is TGCAGTGCTAGAGAAGCTAGGGGCAATCAGCCCCAGCATTTT. Its protein product is CSAREARGNQPQHF. The chain employs TRBV20-1 and TRBJ1-5, with D unclear. The CDR3 sequence is 14 residues long. The V gene lost 0 bases and the J gene lost 2 bases, with 8 bases spanning the gap. Germline V gene sequence: CDR1 DFQATT, CDR2 SNEGSKA (reference sequence).

This clonotype was seen only a few times. The genes are TRBV29-1 and TRBJ2-7; D unclear. This CDR3 region has 12 residues. The germline V gene has CDR1 SQVTM and CDR2 ANQGSEA. Trimming took 4 bases from V and 3 from J, leaving 10 bases between them. DNA of the CDR3: TGCAGCGTTGGGGGTACTATCTACGAGCAGTACTTC. This encodes CSVGGTIYEQYF.

This clonotype was detected a few times. The CDR3 DNA is TGTGCCAGCAGTTACTCGAGGGGAGAGTTAAGCAATCAGCCCCAGCATTTT. Its translation: CASSYSRGELSNQPQHF. This chain connects TRBV6-2 or TRBV6-3 to TRBJ1-5, with D possibly being TRBD1 (5 bases). This CDR3 is built from 17 residues. With 0 bases removed from V and 1 base from J, the gap between germline ends came to 13 bases. Looked up from germline, CDR1 is MNHEY and CDR2 is SVGEGT.

This chain joins TRBV5-1 and TRBJ1-1; TRBD1 matches at 7 bases. V was pared by 1 base and J by 5 bases, with 5 bases of the junction left unmatched. This CDR3 is 14 amino acids long. CDR1 and CDR2 from the germline V gene are SGHRS and YFSETQ. The CDR3 nucleotides read TGCGCCAGCAGCTTGACGACAGGGCTAACTGAAGCTTTCTTT. Its translation: CASSLTTGLTEAFF.